Below are 19 T cell receptor beta chains sequenced from a single sample in a study of cytomegalovirus exposure and HLA in healthy donors. It was with 60 Vbeta and 13 Jbeta primers that the PCR ran. This table comes from immunoSEQ multiplex PCR, and its TCRdb copy is limited to in-frame clones, with some not included. This sample has about 170,000 clones, with about 76% found just once. Sequenced: PBMCs. Source of these receptors: a woman aged 18-29 years in good health and CMV-seropositive.

The CDR3 here is CASIYSPTGELFF. The CDR3 DNA sequence: TGTGCCAGCATATACTCCCCCACCGGGGAGCTGTTTTTT. The V call is TRBV19, the J call TRBJ2-2; no clear D. Germline V gene data show CDR1 as LNHDA and CDR2 as SQIVND (reference sequence). The CDR3 sequence is 13 residues long. V was pared by 9 bases and J by 4 bases, with 12 bases between.

This chain links TRBV7-3 with TRBJ1-2; D not certain. CDR3 length: 13 amino acids. Germline V gene sequence: CDR1 SGHTA, CDR2 FQGTGA. The germline V and J ends were trimmed by 4 bases and 2 bases, with 8 bases remaining between them. The chain's CDR3 is CASSSGSNYGYTF. CDR3 DNA sequence: TGTGCCAGCAGCTCCGGGTCGAACTATGGCTACACCTTC.

The chain uses TRBV11-2 and TRBJ2-7, with 9 bases matching TRBD1. The CDR3 has 13 residues. The V and J ends lost 5 bases and 12 bases, in that order; junction bases with no gene match: 11. CDR1 and CDR2 (germline): SGHAT, FQNNGV. CDR3 coding DNA: TGTGCCAGCAGCGGACACCGGGACAGGGAATTGTACTTC. Translation: CASSGHRDRELYF.

V and J are TRBV7-2 and TRBJ2-7; 10 nucleotides agree with TRBD1. This CDR3 has 14 residues. Germline lookup yields CDR1 SGHTA and CDR2 FQGNSA. The V gene end was trimmed by 5 bases and the J gene end by 4 bases; junction bases not matched to a gene: 5. CDR3 residues: CASSRDRGRYEQYF. The DNA of the CDR3 is TGTGCCAGCAGCCGGGACAGGGGAAGGTACGAGCAGTACTTC.

This rearrangement joins TRBV7-2 to TRBJ1-1; the match to TRBD1 covers 7 bases. This CDR3 contains 13 residues. V lost 7 bases, J lost 0 bases, and 2 bases stayed unmatched. Germline V gene data show CDR1 as SGHTA and CDR2 as FQGNSA. The CDR3 is CASNRGLNTEAFF. CDR3 nucleotides: TGTGCCAGCAACAGGGGTTTGAACACTGAAGCTTTCTTT.

The chain is built from TRBV5-4 and TRBJ2-5; D is possibly TRBD1 (6 bases). With 5 bases removed from V and 1 base from J, the gap between germline ends came to 6 bases. The CDR3 is 12 amino acids. Germline CDR1 SGHNT, CDR2 YYREEE (reference sequence). The CDR3, as DNA: TGTGCCAGCAGGGACAGCCAAGAGACCCAGTACTTC. Translated: CASRDSQETQYF.

The chain combines TRBV30 with TRBJ1-1; D possibly corresponds to TRBD1 (6 bases). The CDR3 runs 12 residues. V was trimmed by 7 bases and J by 1 base, leaving 10 bases between them. The germline gives CDR1 GTSNPN, CDR2 SVGIG (reference sequence). CDR3 loop: CALDRKNTEAFF. CDR3 in DNA: TGTGCCTTGGACAGAAAGAACACTGAAGCTTTCTTT.

V usage is TRBV29-1 and J usage is TRBJ2-5, with 11 positions matching TRBD2. This CDR3 has 16 residues. Germline V gene lookup returns CDR1 SQVTM and CDR2 ANQGSEA. Unmatched junction bases numbered 7, after V lost 1 base and J lost 3 bases. Here the CDR3 reads CSVEAYSGGVKETQYF. For the CDR3, the DNA is TGCAGCGTTGAAGCGTATAGCGGGGGGGTGAAAGAGACCCAGTACTTC.

The chain couples TRBV21-1 to TRBJ2-7; TRBD2 is the table's D call, not checked against the DNA. TRBV21-1 is a recognized pseudogene. The CDR3 totals 14 residues. The CDR3 reads CASSKAGSQREQYF. Written as DNA, the CDR3 is TGTGCCAGCAGCAAAGCCGGGAGTCAAAGGGAGCAGTACTTC.

The J gene is TRBJ1-1, the V gene TRBV18, with D perhaps matching TRBD1 (6 bases). The CDR3 consists of 14 residues. The germline V and J ends were trimmed by 9 bases and 0 bases, with 14 bases remaining between them. Germline CDR1 reads KGHSH; CDR2 reads LQKENI. The CDR3 DNA follows: TGTGCCAGTGAGGTGGCAGGGGTGAACACTGAAGCTTTCTTT. Translating gives CASEVAGVNTEAFF.

This clone was picked up a small number of times. The J gene is TRBJ1-4, the V gene TRBV7-9; tentative D call: TRBD1 (6 bases). CDR1 is SEHNR and CDR2 is FQNEAQ in the germline V gene (reference sequence). This CDR3 region has 12 residues. Trimming removed 5 bases from V and 7 bases from J, with 8 bases in between. The DNA for the CDR3 is TGTGCCAGCAGCCAGGACAGTGAAAAACTGTTTTTT. Translated, it gives CASSQDSEKLFF.

This sequence joins TRBV28 and TRBJ1-3, with D tentatively TRBD1 (6 bases). This CDR3 comprises 17 residues. Germline V gene lookup returns CDR1 MDHEN and CDR2 SYDVKM. V shed 5 bases and J shed 0 bases, with 17 bases lying between them. This chain's CDR3 is CASSPSGGPSSGNTIYF. CDR3 bases: TGTGCCAGCAGTCCCTCCGGGGGGCCTAGCTCTGGAAACACCATATATTTT. The full variable domain, completed using reference TRBV28 and TRBJ1-3, is DVKVTQSSRYLVKRTGEKVFLECVQDMDHENMFWYRQDPGLGLRLIYFSYDVKMKEKGDIPEGYSVSREKKERFSLILESASTNQTSMYLCASSPSGGPSSGNTIYFGEGSWLTVV.

This clone was seen once. The chain combines TRBV1 with TRBJ1-5; TRBD1 is taken as the D call from the table, unchecked against the DNA. TRBV1 is designated a pseudogene. The CDR3 is 14 amino acids. The CDR3 loop is CTSIHLQSNQPQHF. The DNA of the CDR3 is TGCACCAGCATCCACCTCCAGAGCAATCAGCCCCAGCATTTT.

The V gene is TRBV30, the J gene TRBJ1-5; tentative D call: TRBD1 (6 bases). The CDR3 runs 13 residues. The germline V and J ends were trimmed by 1 base and 7 bases, with 11 bases remaining between them. In germline, CDR1 is GTSNPN, CDR2 SVGIG (reference sequence). The CDR3 region is CAWSEGGGQPQHF. Written as DNA, the CDR3 is TGTGCCTGGAGTGAGGGGGGGGGCCAGCCCCAGCATTTT.

V is TRBV25-1 and J is TRBJ1-1; D gene ambiguous. The CDR3 is 14 amino acids. In germline, CDR1 is MGHDK, CDR2 SYGVNS. V was pared by 4 bases and J by 0 bases, with 9 bases between. CDR3 DNA: TGTGCCAGCAGTGTTGAGGGTATGAACACTGAAGCTTTCTTT. Protein product: CASSVEGMNTEAFF.

The V gene is TRBV5-4, the J gene TRBJ2-5; D is perhaps TRBD2 (6 bases). CDR3 length equals 13 residues. V was trimmed by 4 bases and J by 4 bases, leaving 11 bases between them. The V gene's germline CDR1 is SGHNT and CDR2 YYREEE (reference sequence). CDR3 region: CASSLFGGETQYF. CDR3 nucleotides: TGTGCCAGCAGCCTCTTCGGGGGAGAGACCCAGTACTTC.

The chain couples TRBV6-5 to TRBJ1-2, with no clear D. Germline values: CDR1 MNHEY, CDR2 SVGAGI. V was cut by 8 bases and J by 2 bases, with 9 bases left in between. The CDR3 loop spans 12 amino acids. In nucleotides, the CDR3 is TGTGCCAGCGGTCTTGAGAACTATGGCTACACCTTC. It yields the protein CASGLENYGYTF.

The chain uses TRBV5-1 and TRBJ1-1; maybe TRBD1 (6 bases). V lost 4 bases to trimming and J lost 4 bases, with 11 bases between them. The germline V gene encodes CDR1 SGHRS and CDR2 YFSETQ. This CDR3 has 13 amino acids. CDR3 sequence: CASSTDSITEAFF. CDR3 nucleotide sequence: TGCGCCAGCAGCACGGACAGTATCACTGAAGCTTTCTTT.

A remark on this clone: This CDR3 is missing its conserved last phenylalanine or tryptophan, likely due to a read error. Because the CDR3's place on the DNA is in doubt, the DNA is left out and the CDR3 is given as listed by TCRdb. The chain couples TRBV9 to TRBJ1-4; no DNA check was done on the table's D call, TRBD1. 15 amino acids form the CDR3, both terminal residues included. In germline, CDR1 is SGDLS, CDR2 YYNGEE. The CDR3 region is CASSVKAPGVGVGFA.